This TCR beta chain emerged from a study of blood T cell repertoires in COVID-19. In the study overall: Sources were T cells, B-cell-depleted T cells, or PBMCs; the material itself was cDNA or gDNA.

Per the authors' pipeline: How many nucleated cells were present was estimated from reference gene primer amplification. Clones were read by immunoSEQ multiplex PCR, and TCRdb kept only the in-frame ones, dropping some. V and J calls and clone size are given by that table; D and trimming were obtained from the DNA. The repertoire has 50,000 or so clones, 75% to 90% of them found once; the top ten carry 7% to 8.5%. V lost 2 bases, J lost 2 bases, and 6 bases lay in between. Germline CDR1 reads LNHNV; CDR2 reads YYDKDF (reference sequence). This CDR3 contains 13 residues. The sequence came from a man in his 60s with active COVID-19. Sequencing was carried out using peripheral blood. The rearrangement joins TRBV15 to TRBJ2-5, with D hard to call. The CDR3 here is CATSRQRQETQYF. Written as DNA, the CDR3 is TGTGCCACCAGCAGACAGAGGCAAGAGACCCAGTACTTC.